These 20 T cell receptor beta chains were sequenced from one sample in a study of blood T cell repertoires in COVID-19. The repertoire was sequenced with immunoSEQ multiplex PCR; TCRdb's copy has only in-frame clones and lacks some. This sample has under 400,000 clones, with roughly nine tenths found just once. Sequencing was done on a sample of peripheral blood. Source of these receptors: a woman between 55 and 75 years old with COVID-19, enrolled during active disease.

V and J are TRBV13 and TRBJ2-1; possible D gene TRBD1, 7 bases. This CDR3 contains 16 residues. Germline V gives CDR1 PRHDT, CDR2 FYEKMQ (reference sequence). Trimming stripped 1 base from V and 9 bases from J, with 19 bases between. The CDR3 is CASSLETRGVIGEQFF. CDR3 bases: TGTGCCAGCAGCTTAGAAACCAGGGGGGTCATCGGTGAGCAGTTCTTC.

With regard to this clone: At the DNA level, this CDR3 is encoded by other sequences in the same sample as well. J is TRBJ2-5 and V is TRBV9; TRBD2 might be the D (6 bases). The V and J ends lost 0 bases and 5 bases respectively, with 8 bases between them. Germline CDR1 SGDLS, CDR2 YYNGEE. This CDR3 has 13 amino acids. The CDR3 nucleotides are TGTGCCAGCAGCGTAGGGGGAGGTGAGACCCAGTACTTC. It translates to CASSVGGGETQYF.

The chain couples TRBV27 to TRBJ1-2, with 9 bases matching TRBD1. The CDR3 totals 16 residues. The germline V gene has CDR1 MNHEY and CDR2 SMNVEV (reference sequence). V dropped 5 bases and J dropped 8; count of bases not matched to a gene: 15. As DNA, the CDR3 is TGTGCCAGCAGTCTACTTCTTCCCACAGGGGGCCGGGGCTACACCTTC. Amino acids: CASSLLLPTGGRGYTF.

The chain links TRBV6-5 to TRBJ1-2, with a possible D match to TRBD1 (6 bases). V lost 1 base, J lost 6 bases, and 15 bases lay in between. CDR3 length equals 15 residues. Germline V CDR1 and CDR2: MNHEY, SVGAGI. The DNA of the CDR3 is TGTGCCAGCAGTTACTATTCACTACAGGGTCATGGCTACACCTTC. Amino acid sequence: CASSYYSLQGHGYTF.

The chain couples TRBV3-1 (or the pseudogene TRBV3-2) to TRBJ2-7, with unresolved D. Germline V lookup: CDR1 LGHDT, CDR2 YNNKEL (reference sequence). The CDR3 covers 13 residues. The V and J ends lost 0 bases and 3 bases respectively, with 6 bases between them. CDR3 protein: CASSQELVYEQYF. Here the CDR3 DNA reads TGTGCCAGCAGCCAAGAACTTGTCTACGAGCAGTACTTC.

This rearrangement joins TRBV19 to TRBJ1-5; no clear D. The ends were cut back, 8 bases at V and 1 base at J, with 12 bases in the middle. The CDR3 contains 14 residues. CDR1 is LNHDA, CDR2 SQIVND, per germline (reference sequence). CDR3 protein: CASASHGSNQPQHF. Written as DNA, the CDR3 is TGTGCCAGTGCGTCGCACGGGAGCAATCAGCCCCAGCATTTT.

The V and J genes are TRBV7-8 and TRBJ1-1; no definite D call. Per germline, CDR1 SGHVS and CDR2 FQNEAQ. Trimming stripped 1 base from V and 1 base from J, with 7 bases between. The CDR3 extends over 14 amino acids. This CDR3 reads CASSLVAGNTEAFF. CDR3 in DNA: TGTGCCAGCAGCTTAGTGGCGGGGAACACTGAAGCTTTCTTT.

This chain connects TRBV14 to TRBJ1-1; TRBD1 matches at 11 bases. CDR3 size: 18 residues. The germline CDR1 and CDR2 sequences are SGHDN and FVKESK. Germline trimming cut 1 base from V and 5 bases from J; bases unmatched to any gene: 12. In DNA, the CDR3 is TGTGCCAGCAGCCAAGCCAGTCCCGGGACAGGGGGGGGTACTGAAGCTTTCTTT. This gives the protein CASSQASPGTGGGTEAFF. Using reference TRBV14 and TRBJ1-1 for the parts outside the CDR3, the full variable domain is EAGVTQFPSHSVIEKGQTVTLRCDPISGHDNLYWYRRVMGKEIKFLLHFVKESKQDESGMPNNRFLAERTGGTYSTLKVQPAELEDSGVYFCASSQASPGTGGGTEAFFGQGTRLTVV.

The CDR3 protein is CASSSNAGGSYNEQFF. DNA for the CDR3: TGTGCCAGCAGCTCAAATGCGGGGGGGTCCTACAATGAGCAGTTCTTC. This sequence joins TRBV9 and TRBJ2-1, with 9 nucleotides matching TRBD2. The J segment lost 1 base and the V segment lost 4 bases, leaving 6 bases of the junction unmatched. Germline V lookup: CDR1 SGDLS, CDR2 YYNGEE. This CDR3 has 16 amino acids.

The chain is built from TRBV6-2 or TRBV6-3 and TRBJ1-1; perhaps TRBD1 as D (5 bases). Germline V gives CDR1 MNHEY, CDR2 SVGEGT. V lost 4 bases and J lost 1, with 10 bases in between. The CDR3 sequence is 14 residues long. CDR3 nucleotide sequence: TGTGCCAGCAGTTTGACAGCAAAGAACACTGAAGCTTTCTTT. Its translation: CASSLTAKNTEAFF.

CDR3 DNA: TGTGCCAGCACCTCCTTTACAGGGGTGAAGTATTCAGATACGCAGTATTTT. It yields the protein CASTSFTGVKYSDTQYF. The chain recombines TRBV28 with TRBJ2-3, with TRBD1 matching over 7 bases. Germline-derived CDR1 and CDR2 are MDHEN and SYDVKM. Germline trimming cut 7 bases from V and 4 bases from J; bases unmatched to any gene: 17. The CDR3 totals 17 residues.

The V and J genes are TRBV18 and TRBJ1-1; 8 positions agree with TRBD1. J gave up 1 base and V 1 base, and 5 bases lay outside the gene matches. Germline CDR1 reads KGHSH; CDR2 reads LQKENI. The CDR3 is 16 amino acids. The CDR3 region has the DNA TGTGCCAGCTCACCACTCTCGGGGACAGGGAACACTGAAGCTTTCTTT. Its translation is CASSPLSGTGNTEAFF.

The chain uses TRBV5-1 and TRBJ2-2; D may be TRBD2 (5 bases). Deletions cut 4 bases from V and 4 bases from J, with 8 bases between. Germline V gene data show CDR1 as SGHRS and CDR2 as YFSETQ. The CDR3 extends over 13 amino acids. The CDR3 DNA sequence: TGCGCCAGCAGCGACGAGGGCACCGGGGAGCTGTTTTTT. It translates to CASSDEGTGELFF.

A single count supports this clone. The chain carries TRBV5-1 and TRBJ1-2; tentatively, D is TRBD1 (5 bases). Germline assignment: CDR1 SGHRS and CDR2 YFSETQ. V was trimmed by 4 bases and J by 0 bases, leaving 10 bases between them. This CDR3 contains 14 residues. This CDR3 reads CASSTQGPNYGYTF. DNA of the CDR3: TGCGCCAGCAGCACGCAGGGTCCTAACTATGGCTACACCTTC.

The chain has TRBV7-9 and TRBJ1-2, with 8 positions matching TRBD1. The germline V gene encodes CDR1 SEHNR and CDR2 FQNEAQ (reference sequence). The CDR3 covers 14 residues. Trimming cost V 5 bases and J 4 bases; bases outside gene matches: 6. DNA for the CDR3: TGTGCCAGCAGCAAGGACAGGGCAATCTATGGCTACACCTTC. Protein: CASSKDRAIYGYTF.

This clone was seen a few times. The V and J genes are TRBV27 and TRBJ1-6, with TRBD1 matching 7 bases. Germline loops: CDR1 MNHEY, CDR2 SMNVEV (reference sequence). With 2 bases clipped from V and 3 bases from J, the junction kept 1 base outside the gene matches. The CDR3 loop spans 15 amino acids. The CDR3 DNA follows: TGTGCCAGCAGTTTAGGGACAGTCTATAATTCACCCCTCCACTTT. Its translation is CASSLGTVYNSPLHF.

This chain joins TRBV4-1 and TRBJ2-7; unclear D gene. CDR1 and CDR2 (germline): MGHRA, YSYEKL. The CDR3 is made up of 13 amino acids. V lost 3 bases and J 1 base, leaving 7 bases between the germline ends. CDR3 sequence: CASSHGTSYEQYF. CDR3 nucleotide sequence: TGCGCCAGCAGCCATGGTACATCCTACGAGCAGTACTTC.

The V and J genes are TRBV5-8 and TRBJ2-2; D unresolved. The germline V gene encodes CDR1 SGHTS and CDR2 YDEGEE. The CDR3 is 16 amino acids. Trimming left V 2 bases short and J 3 bases short, with 14 bases between. The CDR3 DNA sequence: TGTGCCAGCAGCTTCCCCCCCTACTCCCACACCGGGGAGCTGTTTTTT. Translation: CASSFPPYSHTGELFF.

The J gene is TRBJ2-1, the V gene TRBV7-3; no clear D gene. Germline V CDR1 and CDR2: SGHTA, FQGTGA. The CDR3 spans 16 residues. The V end lost 1 base, the J end lost 2 bases, and 12 bases lay between the germline ends. CDR3 protein: CASSLIPPGTYNEQFF. Here the CDR3 DNA reads TGTGCCAGCAGCTTAATCCCCCCAGGAACCTACAATGAGCAGTTCTTC.

The rearrangement uses TRBV2 and TRBJ1-5, with D hard to call. The length of the CDR3 is 14 residues. V lost 5 bases to trimming and J lost 4 bases, with 12 bases between them. Germline assignment: CDR1 SNHLY and CDR2 FYNNEI. DNA of the CDR3: TGTGCCAGCAGTAAGGCGGGCGGTAATCAGCCCCAGCATTTT. Protein: CASSKAGGNQPQHF.